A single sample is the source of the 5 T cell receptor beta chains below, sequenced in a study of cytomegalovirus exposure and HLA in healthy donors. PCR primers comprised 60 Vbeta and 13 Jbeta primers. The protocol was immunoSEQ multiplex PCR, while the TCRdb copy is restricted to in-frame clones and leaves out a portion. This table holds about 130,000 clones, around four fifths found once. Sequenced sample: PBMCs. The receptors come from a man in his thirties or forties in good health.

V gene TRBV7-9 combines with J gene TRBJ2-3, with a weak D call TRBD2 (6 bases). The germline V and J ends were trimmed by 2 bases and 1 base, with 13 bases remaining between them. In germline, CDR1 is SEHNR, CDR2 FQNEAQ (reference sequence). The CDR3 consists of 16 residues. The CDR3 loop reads CASSLSHPSGTDTQYF. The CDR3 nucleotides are TGTGCCAGCAGCTTATCCCACCCTAGCGGCACAGATACGCAGTATTTT.

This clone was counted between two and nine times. CDR3: CSVRDRGNQPQHF. In nucleotides, the CDR3 is TGCAGCGTACGGGACAGGGGAAATCAGCCCCAGCATTTT. V and J are TRBV29-1 and TRBJ1-5; TRBD1 aligns across 10 bases. With 6 bases clipped from V and 4 bases from J, the junction kept 3 bases outside the gene matches. The CDR3 is 13 amino acids. Germline V gives CDR1 SQVTM, CDR2 ANQGSEA.

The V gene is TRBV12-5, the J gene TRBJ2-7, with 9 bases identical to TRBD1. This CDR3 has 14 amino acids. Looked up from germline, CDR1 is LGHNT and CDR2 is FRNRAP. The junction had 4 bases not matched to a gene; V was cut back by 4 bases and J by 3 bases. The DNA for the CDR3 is TGTGCTAGTGGTTCCCCGGGACAGGGCTACGAGCAGTACTTC. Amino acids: CASGSPGQGYEQYF.

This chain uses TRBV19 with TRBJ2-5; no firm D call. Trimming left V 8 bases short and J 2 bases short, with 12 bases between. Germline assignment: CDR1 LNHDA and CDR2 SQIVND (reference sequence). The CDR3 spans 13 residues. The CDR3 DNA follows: TGTGCCAGTGCCCTCCTACTGCAAGAGACCCAGTACTTC. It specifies CASALLLQETQYF.

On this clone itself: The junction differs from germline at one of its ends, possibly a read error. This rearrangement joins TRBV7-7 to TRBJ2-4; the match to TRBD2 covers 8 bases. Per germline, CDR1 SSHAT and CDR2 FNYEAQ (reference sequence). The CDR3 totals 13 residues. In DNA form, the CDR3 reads TGTGCTAGCAGCTCCACGGCGGGGGGCATTCAGTACTTC. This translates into CASSSTAGGIQYF.